The 26 T cell receptor beta chains in this list originate from one sample, sequenced in a study of metastatic and nonmetastatic thyroid tumors. MiXCR was used by TCRdb to re-call the PCR reads. The repertoire holds about 32,000 clones, approximately 7.4% seen once, with around 44% in the top ten. Each patient went into thyroid surgery without having received any treatment. The sequencing input was blood. The receptor source for this set is a female donor with papillary thyroid cancer or a benign thyroid nodule (not recorded which). Some clones in this sample may be carry-over from other donors' samples.

This clone was detected ten times or more. The V call is TRBV20-1, the J call TRBJ1-1; unclear D gene. Trimming removed 2 bases from V and 5 bases from J, with 15 bases in between. This CDR3 is 14 amino acids long. The germline CDR1 and CDR2 sequences are DFQATT and SNEGSKA (reference sequence). CDR3 in DNA: TGCAGTGCTAGACGAGCAGGAAGCCCTACTGAAGCTTTCTTT. Encoded protein: CSARRAGSPTEAFF.

Worth noting for this clone: A much larger clonotype is one base distant, so this may be a read error. At the DNA level, this CDR3 is encoded by other sequences in the same sample as well. This rearrangement joins TRBV25-1 to TRBJ2-5; D gene ambiguous. Germline values: CDR1 MGHDK, CDR2 SYGVNS. This CDR3 is 12 amino acids long. CDR3 residues: CASSEVGSTKYF. In nucleotides, the CDR3 is TGTGCCAGCAGTGAAGTTGGGTCCACCAAGTACTTT.

This clone was recorded many times. In nucleotides, the CDR3 is TGTGCCAGCAGCCTCTGGCCCTTGGAGAACACTGAAGCTTTCTTT. Its translation: CASSLWPLENTEAFF. The chain employs TRBV7-8 and TRBJ1-1; D gene ambiguous. Germline-derived CDR1 and CDR2 are SGHVS and FQNEAQ. Trimming took off 5 bases at V and 1 base at J, with 14 bases between the two ends. The CDR3 sequence is 15 residues long.

Points on this clone: This may be a read error: a much more frequent sequence differs by one nucleotide. The rearrangement links TRBV29-1 to TRBJ1-4; D unclear. Trimming stripped 6 bases from V and 4 bases from J, with 6 bases between. Germline V lookup: CDR1 SQVTM, CDR2 ANQGSEA. This CDR3 region has 11 residues. As DNA, the CDR3 is TGCAGCGTGGACGATAATGAAAAACTGTTTTTT. Its translation is CSVDDNEKLFF.

This clone has at least ten counts. The CDR3 DNA reads TGTGCCAGCAGCCCCGGTTGGAGAGAGACCCAGTACTTC. Its translation is CASSPGWRETQYF. The chain couples TRBV13 to TRBJ2-5; no clear D. This CDR3 has 13 residues. Trimming stripped 5 bases from V and 4 bases from J, with 11 bases between. The germline CDR1 and CDR2 sequences are PRHDT and FYEKMQ (reference sequence).

This clone was observed at least ten times. The chain employs TRBV5-1 and TRBJ1-1, with D perhaps TRBD1 (5 bases). Germline values: CDR1 SGHRS, CDR2 YFSETQ. The CDR3 runs 15 residues. V shed 2 bases and J shed 4 bases, with 15 bases lying between them. In DNA, the CDR3 is TGCGCCAGCAGCTTACCCTCGGGGGGTCCCACTGAAGCTTTCTTT. Translation: CASSLPSGGPTEAFF.

Many counts were recorded for this clone. This chain connects TRBV18 to TRBJ1-2; D gene unclear. Trimming left V 3 bases short and J 5 bases short, with 19 bases between. The CDR3 runs to 16 residues. Germline assignment: CDR1 KGHSH and CDR2 LQKENI. Here the CDR3 DNA reads TGTGCCAGCTCACCGTTTGAGGGCCAGAAGACTTATGGCTACACCTTC. This translates into CASSPFEGQKTYGYTF. Drawing the rest from reference TRBV18 and TRBJ1-2, the complete variable domain is NAGVMQNPRHLVRRRGQEARLRCSPMKGHSHVYWYRQLPEEGLKFMVYLQKENIIDESGMPKERFSAEFPKEGPSILRIQQVVRGDSAAYFCASSPFEGQKTYGYTFGSGTRLTVV.

The rearrangement joins TRBV15 to TRBJ2-3; 7 bases line up with TRBD1. Looked up from germline, CDR1 is LNHNV and CDR2 is YYDKDF (reference sequence). J gave up 11 bases and V 1 base, and 3 bases lay outside the gene matches. The CDR3 loop spans 12 amino acids. The CDR3 DNA reads as TGTGCCACCAGCAGAGGGGACAGTTTGCAGTATTTT. Amino acids: CATSRGDSLQYF.

This clone was detected many times. The rearrangement uses TRBV11-2 and TRBJ2-1; D call uncertain. V dropped 5 bases and J dropped 5 bases, with 7 bases sitting between them. The CDR3 extends over 12 amino acids. The V gene's germline CDR1 is SGHAT and CDR2 FQNNGV. CDR3 region: CASSDRDNEQFF. In nucleotides, the CDR3 is TGTGCCAGCAGCGATCGGGACAATGAGCAGTTCTTC.

This clone came up many times. This chain uses TRBV5-1 with TRBJ2-2; D unclear. This CDR3 contains 12 residues. Germline CDR1 is SGHRS and CDR2 is YFSETQ. V was trimmed by 1 base and J by 7 bases, leaving 5 bases between them. The chain's CDR3 is CASSLSGGELFF. For the CDR3, the DNA is TGCGCCAGCAGCTTGAGTGGCGGGGAGCTGTTTTTT.

This clone occurred many times. The CDR3 sequence: CAISGGNQPQHF. The CDR3, as DNA: TGTGCCATCAGTGGAGGAAATCAGCCCCAGCATTTT. This rearrangement joins TRBV10-3 to TRBJ1-5; D is unresolved. V was cut by 4 bases and J by 4 bases, with 5 bases left in between. CDR1 is ENHRY, CDR2 SYGVKD, per germline. The CDR3 spans 12 residues.

This clone was seen ten or more times. V usage is TRBV5-6 and J usage is TRBJ1-5, with TRBD1 identical over 7 bases. V lost 4 bases and J lost 2; bases outside the gene matches: 9. The CDR3 is made up of 16 amino acids. Germline V gene sequence: CDR1 SGHDT, CDR2 YYEEEE. CDR3 sequence: CASSPNQGVGNQPQHF. CDR3 bases: TGTGCCAGCAGCCCCAACCAGGGGGTCGGCAATCAGCCCCAGCATTTT.

This clone was recorded at least ten times. The chain links TRBV6-1 to TRBJ2-2; 7 nucleotides agree with TRBD2. V shed 6 bases, J shed 1 base, and the junction held 5 bases outside the gene matches. CDR1 MNHNS and CDR2 SASEGT come from the germline V gene. The CDR3 contains 15 residues. Here the CDR3 DNA reads TGTGCCAGCAGATCCAGCGGGGTGAACACCGGGGAGCTGTTTTTT. It translates to CASRSSGVNTGELFF.

This clone was recorded at least ten times. The chain joins TRBV28 to TRBJ1-4; D remains unclear. Germline-derived CDR1 and CDR2 are MDHEN and SYDVKM. The CDR3 totals 14 residues. The V end lost 3 bases, the J end lost 0 bases, and 5 bases lay between the germline ends. In DNA, the CDR3 is TGTGCCAGCAGTTTCGATGCAACTAATGAAAAACTGTTTTTT. It is translated as CASSFDATNEKLFF.

This clone has more than one count but fewer than ten. V usage is TRBV14 and J usage is TRBJ2-1; TRBD2 is a possible D gene (6 bases). Germline values: CDR1 SGHDN, CDR2 FVKESK. This CDR3 region has 19 residues. Trimming cost V 9 bases and J 0 bases, with 27 bases left between them. CDR3 DNA: TGTGCCAGGCCGTTCCTGGCCACTGGACTACTGAGCTCCTACAATGAGCAGTTCTTC. Its protein product is CARPFLATGLLSSYNEQFF.

The sample holds many counts of this clone. The sample holds other DNA sequences that translate to the same CDR3. The CDR3 is CASSRIGLPAYEQYF. Here the CDR3 DNA reads TGCGCCAGCAGCCGCATCGGACTCCCCGCCTACGAGCAGTACTTC. The J gene is TRBJ2-7, the V gene TRBV4-1; tentatively, D is TRBD2 (5 bases). The germline CDR1 and CDR2 sequences are MGHRA and YSYEKL. Trimming stripped 4 bases from V and 2 bases from J, with 15 bases between. The CDR3 is made up of 15 amino acids.

This clone was detected ten times or more. The genes are TRBV6-1 and TRBJ2-7, with D perhaps assigned TRBD1 or TRBD2 (6 bases each). Looked up from germline, CDR1 is MNHNS and CDR2 is SASEGT. V lost 7 bases, J lost 3 bases, and 16 bases lay in between. The CDR3 is 14 amino acids. The CDR3, as DNA: TGTGCCAGCACTGGGGGGCCAGAGAACTACGAGCAGTACTTC. Amino acids: CASTGGPENYEQYF.

This clone showed up many times. J is TRBJ2-7 and V is TRBV11-2; 7 nucleotides line up with TRBD1. CDR1 SGHAT and CDR2 FQNNGV come from the germline V gene. There are 15 residues in the CDR3. J lost 0 bases, V lost 4 bases, and 6 bases had no gene match. The CDR3 DNA is TGTGCCAGCAGCTCGACCCGGGACAGCTCCTACGAGCAGTACTTC. Encoded protein: CASSSTRDSSYEQYF.

This clone has a count of ten or more. The chain links TRBV24-1 to TRBJ2-3; possibly TRBD1 for D (6 bases). V was pared by 8 bases and J by 2 bases, with 10 bases between. Germline V gene sequence: CDR1 KGHDR, CDR2 SFDVKD. The CDR3 contains 13 residues. The CDR3 DNA follows: TGTGCCACCACAGGGGCCGCCACAGATACGCAGTATTTT. It encodes CATTGAATDTQYF.

This clone showed up many times. This sequence joins TRBV2 and TRBJ1-2; D perhaps matches TRBD1 (6 bases). The length of the CDR3 is 14 residues. V dropped 6 bases and J dropped 4 bases, with 15 bases sitting between them. The V gene's germline CDR1 is SNHLY and CDR2 FYNNEI. In DNA form, the CDR3 reads TGTGCCAGCAGACGGACGGACAGTTCCTATGGCTACACCTTC. Protein sequence: CASRRTDSSYGYTF.

This clone was detected many times. The V gene is TRBV4-3, the J gene TRBJ2-1, with 11 bases matching TRBD2. J gave up 7 bases and V 0 bases, and 5 bases lay outside the gene matches. The CDR3 extends over 16 amino acids. Germline CDR1 is LGHNA and CDR2 is YSLEER. The DNA of the CDR3 is TGCGCCAGCAGCCAAGATGGGACTAGCGGTCGGAATGAGCAGTTCTTC. Residues: CASSQDGTSGRNEQFF.

This chain connects TRBV28 to TRBJ2-7; no firm D call. CDR1 is MDHEN, CDR2 SYDVKM, per germline. Trimming cost V 5 bases and J 13 bases, with 18 bases left between them. The CDR3 covers 12 residues. The CDR3 DNA sequence: TGTGCCAGCAGTCCACGGTCGCTGCATCAATACTTC. As protein: CASSPRSLHQYF. Full variable domain (outside the CDR3, taken from reference TRBV28 and TRBJ2-7): DVKVTQSSRYLVKRTGEKVFLECVQDMDHENMFWYRQDPGLGLRLIYFSYDVKMKEKGDIPEGYSVSREKKERFSLILESASTNQTSMYLCASSPRSLHQYFGPGTRLTVT.

In its sample, this clone was seen many times. V is TRBV11-1 and J is TRBJ1-3, with unresolved D. This CDR3 has 16 amino acids. V lost 4 bases to trimming and J lost 5 bases, with 18 bases between them. The germline V gene has CDR1 SGHAT and CDR2 FQDESV (reference sequence). The CDR3 DNA reads as TGTGCCAGCAGCTACATGTCTACGGGGTCAAGAAACACCATATATTTT. It encodes CASSYMSTGSRNTIYF.

This clone was detected ten times or more. The genes are TRBV3-1 and TRBJ2-3; D might be TRBD2 (6 bases). This CDR3 comprises 14 residues. The ends were cut back, 4 bases at V and 3 bases at J, with 11 bases in the middle. Germline lookup yields CDR1 LGHDT and CDR2 YNNKEL (reference sequence). The CDR3 region is CASSPTRGTDTQYF. DNA of the CDR3: TGTGCCAGCAGCCCGACTAGGGGAACAGATACGCAGTATTTT.

This clone was picked up many times. J is TRBJ1-5 and V is TRBV9; a possible D gene is TRBD1 (6 bases). Trimming left V 7 bases short and J 4 bases short, with 9 bases between. Germline-derived CDR1 and CDR2 are SGDLS and YYNGEE. CDR3 length: 12 amino acids. The CDR3 nucleotides read TGTGCCAGCTCACAGGGAAATCAGCCCCAGCATTTT. This encodes CASSQGNQPQHF.

This clone was detected many times. At the DNA level, this CDR3 is encoded by other sequences in the same sample as well. The chain uses TRBV19 and TRBJ1-1, with D unresolved. The CDR3 sequence is 14 residues long. Deletions cut 5 bases from V and 1 base from J, with 11 bases between. CDR1 and CDR2 from the germline V gene are LNHDA and SQIVND (reference sequence). In DNA, the CDR3 is TGTGCCAGTAGTTTACGACGGTGGAACACTGAAGCTTTCTTT. This gives the protein CASSLRRWNTEAFF.